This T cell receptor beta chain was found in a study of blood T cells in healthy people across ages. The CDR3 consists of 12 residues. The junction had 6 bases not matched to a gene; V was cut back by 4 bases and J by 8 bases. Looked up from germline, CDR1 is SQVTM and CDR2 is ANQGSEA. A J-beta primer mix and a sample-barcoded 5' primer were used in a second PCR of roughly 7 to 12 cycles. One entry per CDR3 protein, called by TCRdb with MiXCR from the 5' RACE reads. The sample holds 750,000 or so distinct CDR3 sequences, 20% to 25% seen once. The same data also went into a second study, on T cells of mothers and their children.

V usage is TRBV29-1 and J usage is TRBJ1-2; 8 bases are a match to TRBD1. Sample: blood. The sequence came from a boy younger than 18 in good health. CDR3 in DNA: TGCAGCGTTGTCCAGGGGGCGGGCGGCTACACCTTC. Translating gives CSVVQGAGGYTF.